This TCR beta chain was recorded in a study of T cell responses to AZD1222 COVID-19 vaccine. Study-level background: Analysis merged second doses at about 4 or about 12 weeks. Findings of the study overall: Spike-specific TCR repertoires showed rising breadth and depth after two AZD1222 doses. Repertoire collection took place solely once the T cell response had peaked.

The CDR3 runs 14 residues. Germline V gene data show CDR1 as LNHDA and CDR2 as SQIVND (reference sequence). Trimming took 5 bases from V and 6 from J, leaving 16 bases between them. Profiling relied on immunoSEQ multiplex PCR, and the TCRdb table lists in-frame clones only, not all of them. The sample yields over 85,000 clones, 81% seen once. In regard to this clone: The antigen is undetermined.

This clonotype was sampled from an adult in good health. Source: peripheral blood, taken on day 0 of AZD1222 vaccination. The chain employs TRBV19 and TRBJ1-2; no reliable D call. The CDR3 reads CASSDMGIRDGYTF. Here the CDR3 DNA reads TGTGCCAGTAGTGACATGGGTATTCGGGATGGCTACACCTTC.